This TCR beta chain was sequenced in a study of T cell responses to AZD1222 COVID-19 vaccine. V was shortened by 4 bases and J by 4 bases, with 17 bases between the two germline ends. This CDR3 contains 16 residues. Looked up from germline, CDR1 is MDHEN and CDR2 is SYDVKM. Data came from immunoSEQ multiplex PCR; TCRdb stores just in-frame clones and leaves some out. Of tens of thousands of clones listed, roughly nine tenths are singletons. Sequences were derived from peripheral blood, sampled 28 days after the second AZD1222 dose. The receptor was derived from an adult who received the AZD1222 COVID-19 vaccine. This rearrangement joins TRBV28 to TRBJ1-5, with D perhaps matching TRBD1 (5 bases). CDR3 nucleotide sequence: TGTGCCAGCAGTTCCCCCCTGGGGCAGAATAATCAGCCCCAGCATTTT. Residues: CASSSPLGQNNQPQHF.